This T cell receptor beta chain was retrieved from a study of blood T cell repertoires in COVID-19. This CDR3 is built from 14 residues. Germline CDR1 SGDLS, CDR2 YYNGEE. With 4 bases clipped from V and 2 bases from J, the junction kept 2 bases outside the gene matches. As handled by the study authors: Amplification with reference gene primers provided the estimates of nucleated cell counts. Assay: immunoSEQ multiplex PCR; the TCRdb copy retains only in-frame clones and omits some. V and J calls and clone size are copied from that table; D and trimming were computed from the DNA. Here the sample spans roughly 250,000 clones, about 90% being singletons. Worth noting for this clone: This sample includes further DNA sequences coding for the same CDR3.

V usage is TRBV9 and J usage is TRBJ1-2; 10 bases are a match to TRBD1. Sequencing was done on a sample of PBMCs or T cells enriched from blood (not recorded which). This receptor was identified in a young woman who had recovered from COVID-19. The CDR3 nucleotides read TGTGCCAGCAGCCCGGGACAGGGGAACTATGGCTACACCTTC. This translates into CASSPGQGNYGYTF.